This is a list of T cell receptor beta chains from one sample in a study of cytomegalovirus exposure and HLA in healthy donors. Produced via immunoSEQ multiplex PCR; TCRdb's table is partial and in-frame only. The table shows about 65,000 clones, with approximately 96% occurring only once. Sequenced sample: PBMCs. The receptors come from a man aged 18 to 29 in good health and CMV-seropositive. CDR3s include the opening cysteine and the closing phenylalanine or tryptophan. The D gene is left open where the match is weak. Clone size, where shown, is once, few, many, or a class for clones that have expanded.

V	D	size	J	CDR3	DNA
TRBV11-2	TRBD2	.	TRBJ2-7	CASSSQLLAGASYEQYF	TGTGCCAGCAGCTCCCAACTTCTAGCGGGAGCCTCCTACGAGCAGTACTTC
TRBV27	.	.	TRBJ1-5	CASSFRGQPQHF	TGTGCCAGCAGTTTCAGGGGTCAGCCCCAGCATTTT
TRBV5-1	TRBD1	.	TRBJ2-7	CASSSRQGAGYEQYF	TGCGCCAGCAGCTCTCGACAGGGGGCGGGTTACGAGCAGTACTTC
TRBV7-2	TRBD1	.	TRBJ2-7	CASSLRTGRIYEQYF	TGTGCCAGCAGCCTACGGACAGGGAGAATCTACGAGCAGTACTTC
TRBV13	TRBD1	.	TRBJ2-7	CASSLPGTGVYEQYF	TGTGCCAGCAGTTTACCAGGGACAGGGGTCTACGAGCAGTACTTC
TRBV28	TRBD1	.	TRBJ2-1	CASSLWDREQFF	TGTGCCAGCAGTTTATGGGACAGGGAGCAGTTCTTC
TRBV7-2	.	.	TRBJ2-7	CASSFSVSGATYEQYF	TGTGCCAGCAGCTTTTCCGTTTCGGGAGCAACCTACGAGCAGTACTTC
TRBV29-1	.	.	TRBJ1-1	CSVLQGSAEAFF	TGCAGCGTCCTACAGGGTTCGGCTGAAGCTTTCTTT
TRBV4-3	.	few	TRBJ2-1	CASSQSLGGDYNEQFF	TGCGCCAGCAGCCAAAGCCTTGGGGGCGATTACAATGAGCAGTTCTTC
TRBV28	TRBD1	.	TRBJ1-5	CASSSQGASPSGPQHF	TGTGCCAGCAGTTCCCAGGGGGCCTCACCCTCGGGGCCCCAGCATTTT
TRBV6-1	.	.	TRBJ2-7	CASSERTENYEQYF	TGTGCCAGCAGTGAAAGGACAGAGAACTACGAGCAGTACTTC